This T cell receptor (beta chain) was documented in a study of neurological immune-mediated disorders. Study observations and caveats: TCR clonal expansion peaked in HTLV-1-associated myelopathy patients and was lowest in multiple sclerosis patients. Across subjects, expanded clones had no CDR3 amino acid sequences in common, pointing to private repertoires in all groups.

Documented time point: technical triplicate 1. Where libraries were unsorted, they were derived from 2 million PBMCs stored at -80 degrees C. A single run covered 15-18 subjects with over 160 million TCR-beta sequences. TCRdb processed the 5' RACE reads anew with MiXCR; each CDR3 protein has one entry. The table records 30,000 to 40,000 distinct CDR3 sequences, roughly 11% of them present only once. To note about this clonotype: Antigen unknown.

V lost 0 bases to trimming and J lost 4 bases, with 15 bases between them. The germline CDR1 and CDR2 sequences are SGHDN and FVKESK. This CDR3 comprises 16 residues. What was sequenced was PBMCs. The TCR originated in a man in his sixties with HTLV-1-associated myelopathy (HAM/TSP). The rearrangement joins TRBV14 to TRBJ1-2; D may be TRBD1 (6 bases). DNA of the CDR3: TGTGCCAGCAGCCAAGATATGATGGGGGCTGTCTATGGCTACACCTTC. Protein product: CASSQDMMGAVYGYTF. The whole variable domain, remainder taken from reference TRBV14 and TRBJ1-2, is EAGVTQFPSHSVIEKGQTVTLRCDPISGHDNLYWYRRVMGKEIKFLLHFVKESKQDESGMPNNRFLAERTGGTYSTLKVQPAELEDSGVYFCASSQDMMGAVYGYTFGSGTRLTVV.